The rows below give T cell receptor beta chains drawn from one sample of a study of shared clonotypes between healthy human individuals. Some clones are missing from TCRdb's copy, which holds only in-frame ones; the method was immunoSEQ multiplex PCR. The profile shows approximately 340,000 clones, around 70% of them singletons. Sequencing was done on a sample of memory CD4+ T cells sorted from blood. The receptors shown here come from a man aged 30-40 years in good health. Both conserved end residues are part of each CDR3. D genes are given only for firm matches. Some rows mark clone size as missing; the rest say once, few, many or name a class of expanded clone.

D gene: TRBD2; J gene: TRBJ2-3; clone size: few; V gene: TRBV10-2; CDR3 DNA: TGCGCCAGCAGTCTCGGGAGGAGGTCAGATACGCAGTATTTT; CDR3 protein: CASSLGRRSDTQYF
D gene: TRBD1; J gene: TRBJ1-2; clone size: .; V gene: TRBV11-2; CDR3 DNA: TGTGCCAGCAGCGCGGGACTGGGACAGGGGGACTATGGCTACACCTTC; CDR3 protein: CASSAGLGQGDYGYTF
D gene: TRBD1; J gene: TRBJ1-4; clone size: .; V gene: TRBV4-3; CDR3 DNA: TGCGCCAGCAGCCAAGAACTGGGGACAGGGTTTGAAAAACTGTTTTTT; CDR3 protein: CASSQELGTGFEKLFF
D gene: .; J gene: TRBJ1-1; clone size: .; V gene: TRBV19; CDR3 DNA: TGTGCCAGTAGTACTTTGGCAGGTTACGATTTCTTT; CDR3 protein: CASSTLAGYDFF
D gene: .; J gene: TRBJ2-1; clone size: .; V gene: TRBV2; CDR3 DNA: TGTGCCAGCAGCCAGGTCAGAAGTTCCTACAATGAGCAGTTCTTC; CDR3 protein: CASSQVRSSYNEQFF
D gene: .; J gene: TRBJ2-2; clone size: .; V gene: TRBV27; CDR3 DNA: TGTGCCAGCACCCCGGACACTTACACCGGGGAGCTGTTTTTT; CDR3 protein: CASTPDTYTGELFF
D gene: .; J gene: TRBJ1-3; clone size: .; V gene: TRBV9; CDR3 DNA: TGTGCCAGCAGCGTAGATTCGAGGGGCGCAGGAAACACCATATATTTT; CDR3 protein: CASSVDSRGAGNTIYF
D gene: .; J gene: TRBJ2-2; clone size: many; V gene: TRBV28; CDR3 DNA: TGTGCCAGCAGTGACAGCCACACCGGGGAGCTGTTTTTT; CDR3 protein: CASSDSHTGELFF
D gene: .; J gene: TRBJ2-5; clone size: .; V gene: TRBV19; CDR3 DNA: TGTGCCAGTAGCCCGGGGGCAGGACAAGAGACCCAGTACTTC; CDR3 protein: CASSPGAGQETQYF
D gene: TRBD1; J gene: TRBJ2-3; clone size: .; V gene: TRBV28; CDR3 DNA: TGTGCCAGCAGCACCGTTGACAGGGTCTACGCAGATACGCAGTATTTT; CDR3 protein: CASSTVDRVYADTQYF
D gene: .; J gene: TRBJ2-7; clone size: .; V gene: TRBV10-3; CDR3 DNA: TGTGCCATCAGTGAGCGGGGGACCTACGAGCAGTACTTC; CDR3 protein: CAISERGTYEQYF
D gene: TRBD1; J gene: TRBJ2-1; clone size: .; V gene: TRBV6-1; CDR3 DNA: TGTGCCAGCAGTGAAGTCTGGGACAGGGATAGTATGGTGCAGTTCTTC; CDR3 protein: CASSEVWDRDSMVQFF
D gene: .; J gene: TRBJ2-3; clone size: .; V gene: TRBV29-1; CDR3 DNA: TGCAGCGTAAACAGGGACACAGATACGCAGTATTTT; CDR3 protein: CSVNRDTDTQYF
D gene: TRBD2; J gene: TRBJ2-2; clone size: .; V gene: TRBV4-1; CDR3 DNA: TGCGCCAGCACTCCCGGGACTACTACGAACACCGGGGAGCTGTTTTTT; CDR3 protein: CASTPGTTTNTGELFF
D gene: .; J gene: TRBJ2-1; clone size: .; V gene: TRBV7-9; CDR3 DNA: TGTGCCAGCAGCTCCGACGTGCAGTTCTTC; CDR3 protein: CASSSDVQFF
D gene: TRBD1; J gene: TRBJ1-1; clone size: few; V gene: TRBV2; CDR3 DNA: TGTGCCAGCAGTTTCGGCGGGACAGTCAACACTGAAGCTTTCTTT; CDR3 protein: CASSFGGTVNTEAFF
D gene: TRBD1; J gene: TRBJ2-4; clone size: .; V gene: TRBV28; CDR3 DNA: TGTGCCAGCGAAGGACAGGAGCCATTCAAAAACATTCAGTACTTC; CDR3 protein: CASEGQEPFKNIQYF
D gene: .; J gene: TRBJ2-3; clone size: .; V gene: TRBV7-8; CDR3 DNA: TGTGCCAGCGCCCCCCTAAGGCTGTACACAGATACGCAGTATTTT; CDR3 protein: CASAPLRLYTDTQYF
D gene: .; J gene: TRBJ1-2; clone size: .; V gene: TRBV10-3; CDR3 DNA: TGTGCCATCAGTGGCCAGGTTGCGACCTATGGCTACACCTTC; CDR3 protein: CAISGQVATYGYTF
D gene: TRBD1; J gene: TRBJ1-4; clone size: few; V gene: TRBV11-2; CDR3 DNA: TGTGCCAGCAGCATCGGACAGGGTAGCGAAAAACTGTTTTTT; CDR3 protein: CASSIGQGSEKLFF
D gene: TRBD2; J gene: TRBJ2-1; clone size: .; V gene: TRBV6-1; CDR3 DNA: TGTGCCAGCAGTTCGCGGCTAGCGGTAAACAATGAGCAGTTCTTC; CDR3 protein: CASSSRLAVNNEQFF
D gene: .; J gene: TRBJ2-5; clone size: .; V gene: TRBV2; CDR3 DNA: TGTGCCAGCCGTAACCAGGGTAGGGGTCAAGAGACCCAGTACTTC; CDR3 protein: CASRNQGRGQETQYF
D gene: .; J gene: TRBJ2-5; clone size: .; V gene: TRBV19; CDR3 DNA: TGTGCCAGTAGTATAGGCAGGGGATTGGGAGAGACCCAGTACTTC; CDR3 protein: CASSIGRGLGETQYF
D gene: .; J gene: TRBJ2-3; clone size: .; V gene: TRBV29-1; CDR3 DNA: TGCAGCGTTTTTCGCCCCGGACAAACTAGGAGAAGCACAGATACGCAGTATTTT; CDR3 protein: CSVFRPGQTRRSTDTQYF
D gene: TRBD2; J gene: TRBJ2-1; clone size: .; V gene: TRBV10-1; CDR3 DNA: TGCGCCAGCAGTGAAGTAGCGGGAGTGGGTGAGCAGTTCTTC; CDR3 protein: CASSEVAGVGEQFF
D gene: .; J gene: TRBJ2-5; clone size: many; V gene: TRBV5-1; CDR3 DNA: TGCGCCAGCAGCTTCCTTGAGACCCAGTACTTC; CDR3 protein: CASSFLETQYF
D gene: .; J gene: TRBJ2-7; clone size: .; V gene: TRBV5-1; CDR3 DNA: TGCGCCAGCAGCTTGGTGACTGACTCCTACGAGCAGTACTTC; CDR3 protein: CASSLVTDSYEQYF
D gene: .; J gene: TRBJ2-5; clone size: .; V gene: TRBV6-1; CDR3 DNA: TGTGCCAGCAGCAACGGGGGTCCAAAGTACTTC; CDR3 protein: CASSNGGPKYF
D gene: .; J gene: TRBJ1-5; clone size: .; V gene: TRBV28; CDR3 DNA: TGTGCCAGCAGTTTAAATCAGCCCCAGCATTTT; CDR3 protein: CASSLNQPQHF
D gene: .; J gene: TRBJ2-7; clone size: .; V gene: TRBV28; CDR3 DNA: TGTGCCAGCAGCTCGGCAGTACCCGAGCAGTACTTC; CDR3 protein: CASSSAVPEQYF
D gene: TRBD1; J gene: TRBJ2-1; clone size: .; V gene: TRBV7-2; CDR3 DNA: TGTGCCAGCAGCTTAGTCCGTGCCGGGACAGGGATGTCCTACAATGAGCAGTTCTTC; CDR3 protein: CASSLVRAGTGMSYNEQFF
D gene: .; J gene: TRBJ2-3; clone size: .; V gene: TRBV2; CDR3 DNA: TGTGCCAGCAGTGCCCTGGGTTCAAGACCCACAGATACGCAGTATTTT; CDR3 protein: CASSALGSRPTDTQYF
D gene: .; J gene: TRBJ2-7; clone size: .; V gene: TRBV5-4; CDR3 DNA: TGTGCCAGCAGCTTGGGGGGTACGGAGCGGTACGAGCAGTACTTC; CDR3 protein: CASSLGGTERYEQYF
D gene: .; J gene: TRBJ2-3; clone size: .; V gene: TRBV18; CDR3 DNA: TGTGCCAGCTCACAAGATTGGACTAGCACAGATACGCAGTATTTT; CDR3 protein: CASSQDWTSTDTQYF
D gene: TRBD1; J gene: TRBJ1-5; clone size: .; V gene: TRBV7-8; CDR3 DNA: TGTGCCAGCAGCCTGAGGACAGGGAACCCCCAGCATTTT; CDR3 protein: CASSLRTGNPQHF